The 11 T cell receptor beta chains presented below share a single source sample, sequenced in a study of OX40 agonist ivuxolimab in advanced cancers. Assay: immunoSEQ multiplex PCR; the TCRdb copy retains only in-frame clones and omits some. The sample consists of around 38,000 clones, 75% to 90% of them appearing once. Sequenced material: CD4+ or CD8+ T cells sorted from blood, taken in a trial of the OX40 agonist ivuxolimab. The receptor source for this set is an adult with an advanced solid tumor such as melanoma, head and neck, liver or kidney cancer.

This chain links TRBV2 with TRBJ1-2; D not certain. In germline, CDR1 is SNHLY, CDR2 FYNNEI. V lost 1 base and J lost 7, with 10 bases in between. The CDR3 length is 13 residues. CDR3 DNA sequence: TGTGCCAGCAGTGAAGGGGGAGCCTCTGGCTACACCTTC. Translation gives CASSEGGASGYTF. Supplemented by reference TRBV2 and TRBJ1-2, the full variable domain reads EPEVTQTPSHQVTQMGQEVILRCVPISNHLYFYWYRQILGQKVEFLVSFYNNEISEKSEIFDDQFSVERPDGSNFTLKIRSTKLEDSAMYFCASSEGGASGYTFGSGTRLTVV.

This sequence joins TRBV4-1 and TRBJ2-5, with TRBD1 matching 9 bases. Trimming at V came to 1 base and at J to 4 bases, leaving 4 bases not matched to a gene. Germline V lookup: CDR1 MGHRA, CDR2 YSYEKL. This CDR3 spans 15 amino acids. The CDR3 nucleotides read TGCGCCAGCAGCCAAGGGGACAGGGAGGGAGAGACCCAGTACTTC. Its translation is CASSQGDREGETQYF.

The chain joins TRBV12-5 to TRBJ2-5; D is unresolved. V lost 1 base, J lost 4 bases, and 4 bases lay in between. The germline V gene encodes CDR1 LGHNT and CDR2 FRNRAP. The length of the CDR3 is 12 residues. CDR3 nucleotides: TGTGCTAGTGGTTTGGGGTTAGAGACCCAGTACTTC. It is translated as CASGLGLETQYF.

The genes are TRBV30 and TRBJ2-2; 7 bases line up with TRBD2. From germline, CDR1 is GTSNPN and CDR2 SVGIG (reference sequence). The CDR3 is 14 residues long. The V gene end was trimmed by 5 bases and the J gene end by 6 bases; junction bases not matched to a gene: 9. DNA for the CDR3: TGTGCCTGGCGAAGGACTAGGGTCCCCGGGGAGCTGTTTTTT. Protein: CAWRRTRVPGELFF.

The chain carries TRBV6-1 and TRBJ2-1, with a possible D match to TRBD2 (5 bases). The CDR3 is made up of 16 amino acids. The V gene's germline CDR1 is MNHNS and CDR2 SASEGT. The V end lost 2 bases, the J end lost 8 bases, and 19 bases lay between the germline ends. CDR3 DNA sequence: TGTGCCAGCAGTGAATATGGGCGGGTAGCTCAAGATGAGCAGTTCTTC. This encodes CASSEYGRVAQDEQFF.

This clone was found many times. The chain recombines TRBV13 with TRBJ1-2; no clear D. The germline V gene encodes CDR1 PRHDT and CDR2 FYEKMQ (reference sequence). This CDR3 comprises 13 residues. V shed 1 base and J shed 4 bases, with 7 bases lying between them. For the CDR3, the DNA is TGTGCCAGCAGCTTAGCCAGGTCCTATGGCTACACCTTC. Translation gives CASSLARSYGYTF.

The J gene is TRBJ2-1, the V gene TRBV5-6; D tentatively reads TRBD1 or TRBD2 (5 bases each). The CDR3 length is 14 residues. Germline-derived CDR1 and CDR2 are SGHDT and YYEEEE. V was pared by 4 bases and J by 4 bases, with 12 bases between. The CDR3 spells CASSPGTVYNEQFF. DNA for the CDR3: TGTGCCAGCAGCCCCGGGACGGTATACAATGAGCAGTTCTTC. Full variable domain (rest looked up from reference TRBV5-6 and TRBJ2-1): DAGVTQSPTHLIKTRGQQVTLRCSPKSGHDTVSWYQQALGQGPQFIFQYYEEEERQRGNFPDRFSGHQFPNYSSELNVNALLLGDSALYLCASSPGTVYNEQFFGPGTRLTVL.

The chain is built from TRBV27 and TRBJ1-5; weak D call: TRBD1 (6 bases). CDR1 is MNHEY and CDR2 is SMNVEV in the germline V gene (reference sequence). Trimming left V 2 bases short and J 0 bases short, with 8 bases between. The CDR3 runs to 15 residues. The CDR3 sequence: CASSLGGDSNQPQHF. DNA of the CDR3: TGTGCCAGCAGTTTAGGGGGCGATAGCAATCAGCCCCAGCATTTT.

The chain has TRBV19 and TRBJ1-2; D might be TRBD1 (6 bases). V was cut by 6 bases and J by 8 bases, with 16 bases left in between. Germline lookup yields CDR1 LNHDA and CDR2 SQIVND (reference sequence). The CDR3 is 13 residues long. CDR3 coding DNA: TGTGCCAGTAGAAAACAGGGTTTGGGAGGCTACACCTTC. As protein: CASRKQGLGGYTF.

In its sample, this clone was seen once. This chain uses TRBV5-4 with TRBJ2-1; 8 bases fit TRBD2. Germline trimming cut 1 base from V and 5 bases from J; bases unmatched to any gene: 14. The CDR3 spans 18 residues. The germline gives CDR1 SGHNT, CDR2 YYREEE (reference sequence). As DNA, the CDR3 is TGTGCCAGCAGCTTGTATCCCCGGGGGGGCCGTCAAGACAATGAGCAGTTCTTC. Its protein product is CASSLYPRGGRQDNEQFF.

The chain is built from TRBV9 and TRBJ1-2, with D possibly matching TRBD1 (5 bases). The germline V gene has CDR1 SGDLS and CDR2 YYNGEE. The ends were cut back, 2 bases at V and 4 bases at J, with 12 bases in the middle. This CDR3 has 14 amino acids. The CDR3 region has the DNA TGTGCCAGCAGCGTGGGCAGGGAAGCCTATGGCTACACCTTC. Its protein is CASSVGREAYGYTF.